The 13 T cell receptor beta chains reported below all come from one sample, sequenced in a study of beta chain features in type 1 diabetes. Study-level points and caveats: Across all four CD4+ subsets, people with type 1 diabetes showed modestly shorter TCRB CDR3s.

The entirety of the isolated RNA underwent reverse transcription, so expressed TCRB transcripts were sequenced. The protocol was immunoSEQ multiplex PCR, while the TCRdb copy is restricted to in-frame clones and leaves out a portion. The sample carries around 650,000 clones, around an eighth recorded once. No antigen has been identified for these receptors. The sequenced sample was naive CD4+ T cells from blood. These receptors came from a man younger than 40 with type 1 diabetes.

The chain has TRBV14 and TRBJ2-5; D perhaps matches TRBD2 (5 bases). The CDR3 extends over 17 amino acids. The germline V and J ends were trimmed by 4 bases and 7 bases, with 25 bases remaining between them. Germline assignment: CDR1 SGHDN and CDR2 FVKESK. The CDR3 region has the DNA TGTGCCAGCAGCCCCATTTTGGGAGCATCACTGGCGGTGACCCAGTACTTC. Translating it yields CASSPILGASLAVTQYF. The whole variable domain, filled in from reference TRBV14 and TRBJ2-5, reads EAGVTQFPSHSVIEKGQTVTLRCDPISGHDNLYWYRRVMGKEIKFLLHFVKESKQDESGMPNNRFLAERTGGTYSTLKVQPAELEDSGVYFCASSPILGASLAVTQYFGPGTRLLVL.

This clone has more than one count but fewer than ten. The chain combines TRBV19 with TRBJ2-1; D is uncertain. Germline CDR1 LNHDA, CDR2 SQIVND (reference sequence). V lost 4 bases and J lost 7, with 14 bases in between. The length of the CDR3 is 14 residues. The CDR3 is CASSSYGASNEQFF. The CDR3 DNA reads as TGTGCCAGTAGTAGCTACGGCGCCTCGAATGAGCAGTTCTTC.

The chain combines TRBV11-2 with TRBJ2-2; 7 positions agree with TRBD1. V shed 4 bases and J 4 bases; nucleotides not matched to a gene: 6. Germline V gene sequence: CDR1 SGHAT, CDR2 FQNNGV. The CDR3 consists of 15 residues. The CDR3 sequence: CASSSGSGGTGELFF. The CDR3 DNA reads TGTGCCAGCAGCTCCGGATCAGGGGGCACCGGGGAGCTGTTTTTT.

This clone has only a few counts. J is TRBJ2-6 and V is TRBV14; 10 nucleotides line up with TRBD1. V trimming: 2 bases; J trimming: 0 bases; junction bases outside the gene matches: 4. Per germline, CDR1 SGHDN and CDR2 FVKESK. CDR3 size: 18 residues. The CDR3: CASSQRTGGPSGANVLTF. The CDR3 DNA reads TGTGCCAGCAGCCAACGGACAGGGGGACCCTCTGGGGCCAACGTCCTGACTTTC.

V usage is TRBV6-7 and J usage is TRBJ2-1; the D is unclear. TRBV6-7 qualifies as an ORF whose function is uncertain. The CDR3 covers 14 residues. Trimming left V 2 bases short and J 7 bases short, with 12 bases between. CDR3 loop: CASSYGREGNEQFF. The CDR3 coding sequence is TGTGCCAGCAGTTACGGACGAGAAGGGAATGAGCAGTTCTTC.

The chain has TRBV5-6 and TRBJ2-1; either TRBD1 or TRBD2 may supply D (6 bases each). The ends were cut back, 4 bases at V and 6 bases at J, with 20 bases in the middle. Germline V gene data show CDR1 as SGHDT and CDR2 as YYEEEE. The CDR3 sequence is 16 residues long. CDR3 amino acids: CASSRGRGDGPNEQFF. The CDR3 region has the DNA TGTGCCAGCAGCCGAGGAAGGGGGGACGGTCCCAATGAGCAGTTCTTC.

This chain joins TRBV2 and TRBJ2-2, with 11 bases fitting TRBD2. The CDR3 covers 17 residues. With V trimmed by 4 bases and J by 2 bases, 6 bases remained unmatched. Germline V gives CDR1 SNHLY, CDR2 FYNNEI. The CDR3 loop is CASSAASGGTNTGELFF. CDR3 nucleotides: TGTGCCAGCAGTGCGGCTAGCGGGGGGACTAACACCGGGGAGCTGTTTTTT.

CDR3 residues: CASSQIGQGVYEQYF. The DNA of the CDR3 is TGTGCCAGCAGCCAAATTGGCCAGGGGGTTTACGAGCAGTACTTC. The chain uses TRBV7-2 and TRBJ2-7, with 7 bases matching TRBD1. The V and J ends lost 5 bases and 4 bases, in that order; junction bases with no gene match: 11. CDR1 and CDR2 from the germline V gene are SGHTA and FQGNSA. CDR3 length: 15 amino acids. The full variable domain, completed using reference TRBV7-2 and TRBJ2-7, is GAGVSQSPSNKVTEKGKDVELRCDPISGHTALYWYRQSLGQGLEFLIYFQGNSAPDKSGLPSDRFSAERTGGSVSTLTIQRTQQEDSAVYLCASSQIGQGVYEQYFGPGTRLTVT.

The V gene is TRBV6-5, the J gene TRBJ1-2; a possible D gene is TRBD1 (5 bases). This CDR3 has 14 amino acids. Looked up from germline, CDR1 is MNHEY and CDR2 is SVGAGI. V was trimmed by 0 bases and J by 4 bases, leaving 9 bases between them. In DNA form, the CDR3 reads TGTGCCAGCAGTTACTCGGGGGAGGCCTATGGCTACACCTTC. It encodes CASSYSGEAYGYTF.

The chain has TRBV2 and TRBJ2-5, with 9 bases lining up with TRBD2. The J segment lost 3 bases and the V segment lost 9 bases, leaving 11 bases of the junction unmatched. Germline V gene sequence: CDR1 SNHLY, CDR2 FYNNEI. The CDR3 is made up of 15 amino acids. The CDR3 here is CASTLRAGGEETQYF. CDR3 DNA: TGTGCCAGTACCCTCCGAGCGGGGGGCGAAGAGACCCAGTACTTC.

A few counts support this clone. CDR3 sequence: CASSFSDVSTDTQYF. The CDR3 nucleotides read TGTGCCAGCAGCTTTTCCGATGTGAGCACAGATACGCAGTATTTT. The V gene is TRBV7-9, the J gene TRBJ2-3, with unresolved D. This CDR3 is built from 15 residues. Trimming took off 3 bases at V and 0 bases at J, with 10 bases between the two ends. CDR1 and CDR2 (germline): SEHNR, FQNEAQ (reference sequence).

This clone has more than one count but fewer than ten. This rearrangement joins TRBV2 to TRBJ1-2, with TRBD1 as a possible D gene (6 bases). There are 14 residues in the CDR3. Trimming removed 3 bases from V and 7 bases from J, with 15 bases in between. CDR1 is SNHLY and CDR2 is FYNNEI in the germline V gene. CDR3 in DNA: TGTGCCAGCAGTGATGTTAGGGCAGGGGTTGGCTACACCTTC. Protein sequence: CASSDVRAGVGYTF.

The chain couples TRBV10-3 to TRBJ2-2; no reliable D call. Germline values: CDR1 ENHRY, CDR2 SYGVKD. CDR3 length: 13 amino acids. V lost 8 bases and J lost 3, with 10 bases in between. CDR3 bases: TGTGCCATCTCAGTCGGAGACACCGGGGAGCTGTTTTTT. It specifies CAISVGDTGELFF.